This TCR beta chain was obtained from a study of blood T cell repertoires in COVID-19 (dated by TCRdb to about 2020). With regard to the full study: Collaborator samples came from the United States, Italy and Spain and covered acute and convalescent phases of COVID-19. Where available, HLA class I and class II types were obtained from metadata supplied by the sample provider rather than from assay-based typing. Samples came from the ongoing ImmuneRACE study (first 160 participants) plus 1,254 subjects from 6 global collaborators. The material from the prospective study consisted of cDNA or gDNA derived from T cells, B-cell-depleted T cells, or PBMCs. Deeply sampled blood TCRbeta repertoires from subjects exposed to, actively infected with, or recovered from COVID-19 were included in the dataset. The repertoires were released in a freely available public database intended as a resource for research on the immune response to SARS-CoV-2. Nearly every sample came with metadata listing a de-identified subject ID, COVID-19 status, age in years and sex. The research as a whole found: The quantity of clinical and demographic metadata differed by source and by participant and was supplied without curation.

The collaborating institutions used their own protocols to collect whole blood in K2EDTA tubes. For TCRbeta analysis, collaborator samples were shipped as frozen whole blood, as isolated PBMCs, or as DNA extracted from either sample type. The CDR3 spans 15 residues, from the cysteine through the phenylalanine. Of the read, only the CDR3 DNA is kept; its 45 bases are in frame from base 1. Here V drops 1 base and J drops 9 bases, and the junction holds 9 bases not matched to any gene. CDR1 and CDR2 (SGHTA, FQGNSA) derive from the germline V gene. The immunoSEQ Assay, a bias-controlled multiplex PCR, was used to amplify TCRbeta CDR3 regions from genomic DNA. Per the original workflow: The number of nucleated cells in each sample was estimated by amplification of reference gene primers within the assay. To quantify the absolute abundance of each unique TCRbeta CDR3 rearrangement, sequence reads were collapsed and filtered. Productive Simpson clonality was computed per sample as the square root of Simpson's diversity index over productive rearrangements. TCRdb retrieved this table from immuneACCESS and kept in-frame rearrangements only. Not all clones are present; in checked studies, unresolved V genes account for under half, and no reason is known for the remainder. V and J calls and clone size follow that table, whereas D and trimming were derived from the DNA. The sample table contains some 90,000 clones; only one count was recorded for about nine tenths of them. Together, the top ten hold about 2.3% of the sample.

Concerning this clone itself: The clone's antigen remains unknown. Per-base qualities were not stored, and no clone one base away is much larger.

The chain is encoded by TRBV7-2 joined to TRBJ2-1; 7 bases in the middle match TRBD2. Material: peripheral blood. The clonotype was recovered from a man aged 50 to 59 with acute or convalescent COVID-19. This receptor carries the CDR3 CASSLEFAIAGEQFF. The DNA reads TGTGCCAGCAGCTTAGAGTTCGCTATAGCGGGTGAGCAGTTCTTC.